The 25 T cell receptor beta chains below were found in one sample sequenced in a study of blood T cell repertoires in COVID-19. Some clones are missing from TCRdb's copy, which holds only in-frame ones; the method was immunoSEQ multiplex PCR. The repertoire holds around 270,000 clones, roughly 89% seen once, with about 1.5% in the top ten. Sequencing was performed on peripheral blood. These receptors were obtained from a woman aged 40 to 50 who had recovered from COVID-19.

The CDR3 reads CASARGTSGVYNEQFF. The CDR3 DNA follows: TGTGCCAGCGCCCGGGGGACTAGCGGGGTCTACAATGAGCAGTTCTTC. The rearrangement uses TRBV4-2 and TRBJ2-1; 13 bases line up with TRBD2. There are 16 residues in the CDR3. Germline CDR1 is LGHNA and CDR2 is YNFKEQ. Unmatched junction bases numbered 7, after V lost 8 bases and J lost 3 bases.

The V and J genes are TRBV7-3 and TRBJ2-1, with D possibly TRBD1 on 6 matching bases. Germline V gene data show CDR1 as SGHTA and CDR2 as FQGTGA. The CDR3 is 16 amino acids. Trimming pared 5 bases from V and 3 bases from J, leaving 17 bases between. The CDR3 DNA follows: TGTGCCAGCAGCGCGGAGGACAGAGCTGGCTACAATGAGCAGTTCTTC. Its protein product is CASSAEDRAGYNEQFF.

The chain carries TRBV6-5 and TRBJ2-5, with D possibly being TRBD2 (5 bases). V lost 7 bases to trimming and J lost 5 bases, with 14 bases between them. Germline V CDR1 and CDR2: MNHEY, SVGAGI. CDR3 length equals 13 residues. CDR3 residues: CASIPSGSETQYF. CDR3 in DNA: TGTGCCAGCATCCCTAGTGGGAGCGAGACCCAGTACTTC.

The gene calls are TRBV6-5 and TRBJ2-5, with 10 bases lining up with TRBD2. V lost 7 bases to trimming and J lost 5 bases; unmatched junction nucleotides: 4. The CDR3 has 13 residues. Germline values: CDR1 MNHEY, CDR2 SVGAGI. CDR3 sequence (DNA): TGTGCCAGCAACCTAGCGGGGGCGGAGACCCAGTACTTC. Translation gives CASNLAGAETQYF.

As DNA, the CDR3 is TGTGCCAGCAGTGTAATTACAGGTAATGAGCAGTTCTTC. Protein: CASSVITGNEQFF. The chain carries TRBV12-3 or TRBV12-4 and TRBJ2-1, with D possibly matching TRBD1 (5 bases). The germline V and J ends were trimmed by 5 bases and 7 bases, with 12 bases remaining between them. The CDR3 consists of 13 residues.

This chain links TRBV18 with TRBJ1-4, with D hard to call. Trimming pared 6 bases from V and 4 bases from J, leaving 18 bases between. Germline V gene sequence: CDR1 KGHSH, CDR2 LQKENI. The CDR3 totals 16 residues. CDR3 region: CASSPDTDEFNEKLFF. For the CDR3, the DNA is TGTGCCAGCTCGCCCGACACGGATGAATTTAATGAAAAACTGTTTTTT.

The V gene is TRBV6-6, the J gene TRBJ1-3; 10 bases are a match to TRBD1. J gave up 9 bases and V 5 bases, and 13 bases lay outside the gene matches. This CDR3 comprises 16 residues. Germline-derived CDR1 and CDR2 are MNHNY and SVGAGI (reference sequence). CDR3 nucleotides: TGTGCCAGCAGTGCCGGGACAGGGGCCGCAACCAGCACCATATATTTT. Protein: CASSAGTGAATSTIYF.

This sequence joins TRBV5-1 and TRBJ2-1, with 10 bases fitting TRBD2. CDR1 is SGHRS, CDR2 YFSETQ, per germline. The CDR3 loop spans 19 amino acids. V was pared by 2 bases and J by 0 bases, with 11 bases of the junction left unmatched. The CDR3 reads CASSFQASGGWSSYNEQFF. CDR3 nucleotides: TGCGCCAGCAGCTTTCAGGCTAGCGGGGGTTGGAGCTCCTACAATGAGCAGTTCTTC.

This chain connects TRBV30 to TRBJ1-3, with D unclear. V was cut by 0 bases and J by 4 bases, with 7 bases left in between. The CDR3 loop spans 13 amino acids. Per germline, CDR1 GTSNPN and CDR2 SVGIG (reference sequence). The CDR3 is CAWSVLFGNTIYF. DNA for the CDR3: TGTGCCTGGAGTGTACTATTCGGAAACACCATATATTTT.

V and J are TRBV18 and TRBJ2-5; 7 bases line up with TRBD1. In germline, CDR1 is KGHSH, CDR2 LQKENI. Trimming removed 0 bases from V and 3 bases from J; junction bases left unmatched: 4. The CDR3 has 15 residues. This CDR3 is CASSPPGQRKETQYF. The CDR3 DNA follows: TGTGCCAGCTCACCACCGGGACAGAGGAAAGAGACCCAGTACTTC.

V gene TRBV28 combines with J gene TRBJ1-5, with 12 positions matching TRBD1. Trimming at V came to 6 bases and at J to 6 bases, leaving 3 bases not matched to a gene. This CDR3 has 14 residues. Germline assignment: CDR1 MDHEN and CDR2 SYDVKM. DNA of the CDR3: TGTGCCAGCAGCCGGGGACAGGGGGCTCAGCCCCAGCATTTT. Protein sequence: CASSRGQGAQPQHF.

CDR3 nucleotides: TGTGCCAGCAGCGTGGACAGCCCCAATCAGCCCCAGCATTTT. Translating it yields CASSVDSPNQPQHF. The chain uses TRBV2 and TRBJ1-5; a possible D gene is TRBD1 (6 bases). V was clipped by 6 bases and J by 3 bases, with 12 bases between them. Germline V gives CDR1 SNHLY, CDR2 FYNNEI. CDR3 length: 14 amino acids.

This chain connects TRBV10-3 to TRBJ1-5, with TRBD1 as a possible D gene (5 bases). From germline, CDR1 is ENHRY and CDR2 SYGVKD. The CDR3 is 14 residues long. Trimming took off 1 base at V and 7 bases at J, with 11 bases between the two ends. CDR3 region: CAISELEGLQPQHF. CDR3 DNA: TGTGCCATCAGTGAGTTGGAGGGGCTCCAGCCCCAGCATTTT.

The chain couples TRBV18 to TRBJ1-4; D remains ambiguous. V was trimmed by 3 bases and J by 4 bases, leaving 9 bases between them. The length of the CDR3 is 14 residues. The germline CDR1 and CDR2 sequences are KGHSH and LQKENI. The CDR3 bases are TGTGCCAGCTCACCCCCAGGTCTTAATGAAAAACTGTTTTTT. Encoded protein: CASSPPGLNEKLFF.

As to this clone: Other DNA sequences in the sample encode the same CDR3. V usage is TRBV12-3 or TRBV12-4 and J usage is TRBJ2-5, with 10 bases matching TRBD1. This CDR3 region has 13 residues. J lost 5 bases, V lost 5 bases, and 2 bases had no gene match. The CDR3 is CASSGDRGETQYF. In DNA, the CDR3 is TGTGCCAGCAGTGGGGACAGGGGCGAGACCCAGTACTTC.

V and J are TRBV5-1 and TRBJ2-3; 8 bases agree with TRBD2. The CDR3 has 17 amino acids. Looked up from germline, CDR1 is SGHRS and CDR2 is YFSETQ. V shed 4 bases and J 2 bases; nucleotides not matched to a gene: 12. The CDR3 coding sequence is TGCGCCAGCAGCGGAACCCCCTGGCGGGGGGTCACAGATACGCAGTATTTT. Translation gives CASSGTPWRGVTDTQYF.

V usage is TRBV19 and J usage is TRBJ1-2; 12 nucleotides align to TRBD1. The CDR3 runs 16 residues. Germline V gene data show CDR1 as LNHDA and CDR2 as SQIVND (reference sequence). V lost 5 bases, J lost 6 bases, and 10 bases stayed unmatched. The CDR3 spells CASSPTMGQGADGYTF. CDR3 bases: TGTGCCAGTAGTCCCACTATGGGACAGGGGGCTGATGGCTACACCTTC.

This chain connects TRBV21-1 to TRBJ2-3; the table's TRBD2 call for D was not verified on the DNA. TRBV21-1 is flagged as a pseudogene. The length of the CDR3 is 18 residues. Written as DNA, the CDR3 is TGTGCCAGCAGCGACGCCCCGGGACTAGCGACAAGCACAGATACGCAGTATTTT. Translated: CASSDAPGLATSTDTQYF.

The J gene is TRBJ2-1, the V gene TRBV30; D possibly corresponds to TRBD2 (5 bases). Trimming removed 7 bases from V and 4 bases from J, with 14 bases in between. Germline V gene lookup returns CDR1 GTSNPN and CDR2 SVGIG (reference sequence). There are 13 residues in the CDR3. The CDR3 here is CALMEVGYNEQFF. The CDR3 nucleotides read TGTGCCTTAATGGAGGTTGGATACAATGAGCAGTTCTTC.

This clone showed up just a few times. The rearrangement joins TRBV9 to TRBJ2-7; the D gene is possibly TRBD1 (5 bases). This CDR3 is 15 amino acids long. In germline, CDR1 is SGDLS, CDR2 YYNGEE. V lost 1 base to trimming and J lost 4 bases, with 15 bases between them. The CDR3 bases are TGTGCCAGCAGCGTACGGTCAGGGCGTTTTTACGAGCAGTACTTC. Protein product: CASSVRSGRFYEQYF. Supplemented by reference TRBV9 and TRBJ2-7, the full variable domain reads DSGVTQTPKHLITATGQRVTLRCSPRSGDLSVYWYQQSLDQGLQFLIQYYNGEERAKGNILERFSAQQFPDLHSELNLSSLELGDSALYFCASSVRSGRFYEQYFGPGTRLTVT.

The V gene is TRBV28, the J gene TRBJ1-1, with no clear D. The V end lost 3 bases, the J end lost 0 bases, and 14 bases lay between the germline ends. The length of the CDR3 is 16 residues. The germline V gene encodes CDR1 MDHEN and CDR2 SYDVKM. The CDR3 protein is CASSLRRWFMNTEAFF. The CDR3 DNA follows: TGTGCCAGCAGTTTGAGGAGGTGGTTTATGAACACTGAAGCTTTCTTT.

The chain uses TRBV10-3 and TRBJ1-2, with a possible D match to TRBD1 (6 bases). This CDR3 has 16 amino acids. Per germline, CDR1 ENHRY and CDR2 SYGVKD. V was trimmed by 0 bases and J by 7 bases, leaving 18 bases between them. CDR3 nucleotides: TGTGCCATCAGTGAGTCCAATGGGGGAGAACAGGGTGGCTACACCTTC. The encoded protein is CAISESNGGEQGGYTF.

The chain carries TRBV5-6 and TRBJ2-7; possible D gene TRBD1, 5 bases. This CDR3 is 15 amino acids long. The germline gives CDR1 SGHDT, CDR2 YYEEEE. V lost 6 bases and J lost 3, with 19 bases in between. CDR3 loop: CASTERPQGGYEQYF. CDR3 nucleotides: TGTGCCAGCACCGAAAGACCCCAGGGCGGCTACGAGCAGTACTTC.

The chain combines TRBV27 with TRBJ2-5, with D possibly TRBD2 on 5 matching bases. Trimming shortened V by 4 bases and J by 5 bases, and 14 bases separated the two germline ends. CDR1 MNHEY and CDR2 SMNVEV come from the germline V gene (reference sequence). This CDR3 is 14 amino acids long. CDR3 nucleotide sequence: TGTGCCAGCAGTTCGAGATCTCCGGGGGAGACCCAGTACTTC. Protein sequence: CASSSRSPGETQYF.

The chain's CDR3 is CASSVLQGRDQPQHF. The CDR3 nucleotides are TGTGCCAGCAGCGTCCTACAGGGGCGGGACCAGCCCCAGCATTTT. The chain carries TRBV28 and TRBJ1-5; TRBD1 agrees at 7 bases. The V gene end was trimmed by 6 bases and the J gene end by 7 bases; junction bases not matched to a gene: 12. The CDR3 has 15 residues. Germline V gene sequence: CDR1 MDHEN, CDR2 SYDVKM.